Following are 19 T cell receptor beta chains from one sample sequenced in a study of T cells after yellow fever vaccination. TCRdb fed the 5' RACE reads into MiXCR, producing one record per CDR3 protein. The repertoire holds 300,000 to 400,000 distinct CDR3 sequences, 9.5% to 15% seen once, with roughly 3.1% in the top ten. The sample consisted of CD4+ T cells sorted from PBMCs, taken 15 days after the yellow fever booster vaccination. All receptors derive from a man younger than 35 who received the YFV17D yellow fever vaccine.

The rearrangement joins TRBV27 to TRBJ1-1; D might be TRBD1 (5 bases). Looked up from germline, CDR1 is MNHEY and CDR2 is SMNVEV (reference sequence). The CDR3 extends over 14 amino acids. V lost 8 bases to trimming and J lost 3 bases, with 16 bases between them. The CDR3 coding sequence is TGTGCCAGCCGTCCCATCCAGGGACACACTGAAGCTTTCTTT. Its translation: CASRPIQGHTEAFF.

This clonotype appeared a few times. The CDR3 sequence: CASSLRDPNTEAFF. The CDR3 DNA reads as TGTGCCAGCAGCTTACGGGATCCGAACACTGAAGCTTTCTTT. This chain uses TRBV13 with TRBJ1-1, with no clear D. There are 14 residues in the CDR3. The germline CDR1 and CDR2 sequences are PRHDT and FYEKMQ (reference sequence). With 2 bases removed from V and 1 base from J, the gap between germline ends came to 8 bases.

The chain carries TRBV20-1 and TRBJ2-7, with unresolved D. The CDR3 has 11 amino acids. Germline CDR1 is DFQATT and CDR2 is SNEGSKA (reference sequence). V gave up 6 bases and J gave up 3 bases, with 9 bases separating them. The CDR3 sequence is CSAIPLYEQYV. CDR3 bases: TGCAGTGCCATTCCGCTCTACGAGCAGTACGTC.

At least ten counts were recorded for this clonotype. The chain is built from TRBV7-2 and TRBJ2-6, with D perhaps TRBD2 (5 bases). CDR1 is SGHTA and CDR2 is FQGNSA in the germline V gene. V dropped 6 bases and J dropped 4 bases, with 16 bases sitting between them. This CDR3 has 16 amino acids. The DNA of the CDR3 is TGTGCCAGCAGGCGCGAGGGTATGGTCGGGGCCAACGTCCTGACTTTC. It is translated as CASRREGMVGANVLTF.

Here the CDR3 DNA reads TGTGCCAGCAGCCAAGAAGGGGCGGGGGGGCTCTCGGAGACCCAGTACTTC. Translating gives CASSQEGAGGLSETQYF. This chain connects TRBV4-2 to TRBJ2-5; 9 nucleotides line up with TRBD2. This CDR3 has 17 residues. The V segment lost 0 bases and the J segment 5 bases; nucleotides outside the gene matches: 10. From germline, CDR1 is LGHNA and CDR2 YNFKEQ.

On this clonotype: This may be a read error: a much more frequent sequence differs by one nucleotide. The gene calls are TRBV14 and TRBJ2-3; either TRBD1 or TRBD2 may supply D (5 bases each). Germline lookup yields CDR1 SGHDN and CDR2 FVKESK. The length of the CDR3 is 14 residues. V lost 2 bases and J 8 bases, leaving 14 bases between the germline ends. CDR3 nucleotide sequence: TGTGCCAGCAGCCAACAGGGACCCTGGGGTACGCAGTATTTT. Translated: CASSQQGPWGTQYF.

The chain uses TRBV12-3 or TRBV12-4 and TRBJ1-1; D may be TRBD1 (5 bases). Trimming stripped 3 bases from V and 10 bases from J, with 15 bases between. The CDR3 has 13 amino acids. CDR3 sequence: CASSLGGGMAAFF. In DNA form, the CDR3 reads TGTGCCAGCAGTTTGGGGGGGGGAATGGCAGCTTTCTTT.

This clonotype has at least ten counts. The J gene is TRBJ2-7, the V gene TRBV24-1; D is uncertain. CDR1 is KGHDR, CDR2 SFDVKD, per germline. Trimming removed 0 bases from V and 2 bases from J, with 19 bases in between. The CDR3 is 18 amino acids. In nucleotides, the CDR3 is TGTGCCACCAGTGATTTGAGGGTCCCCCGACGATTAACCTACGAGCAGTACTTC. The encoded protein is CATSDLRVPRRLTYEQYF.

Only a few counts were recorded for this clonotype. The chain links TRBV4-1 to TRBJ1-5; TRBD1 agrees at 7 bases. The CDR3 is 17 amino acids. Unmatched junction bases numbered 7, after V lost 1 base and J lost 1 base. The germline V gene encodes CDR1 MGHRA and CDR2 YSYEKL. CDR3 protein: CASSQGQGSKSNQPQHF. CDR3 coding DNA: TGCGCCAGCAGCCAAGGACAGGGCTCGAAGAGCAATCAGCCCCAGCATTTT.

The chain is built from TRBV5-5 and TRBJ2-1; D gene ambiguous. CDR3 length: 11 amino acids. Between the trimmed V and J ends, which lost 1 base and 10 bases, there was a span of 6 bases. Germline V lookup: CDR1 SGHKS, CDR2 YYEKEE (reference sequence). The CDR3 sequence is CASSLYFEQFF. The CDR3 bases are TGTGCCAGCAGCTTGTACTTCGAGCAGTTCTTC.

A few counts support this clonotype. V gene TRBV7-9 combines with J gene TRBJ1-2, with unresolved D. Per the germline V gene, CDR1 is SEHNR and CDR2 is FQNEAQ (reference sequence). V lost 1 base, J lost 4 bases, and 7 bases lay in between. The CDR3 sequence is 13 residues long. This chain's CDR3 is CASSLDSFYGYTF. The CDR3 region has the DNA TGTGCCAGCAGCTTAGACAGTTTCTATGGCTACACCTTC.

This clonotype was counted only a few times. For the CDR3, the DNA is TGTGCCAGCAGTTTAGGGGGCGGAGGGACCCAGTACTTC. It encodes CASSLGGGGTQYF. The J gene is TRBJ2-5, the V gene TRBV28; possible D gene TRBD1, 6 bases. Trimming shortened V by 2 bases and J by 7 bases, and 11 bases separated the two germline ends. The germline CDR1 and CDR2 sequences are MDHEN and SYDVKM. The CDR3 is 13 amino acids.

The CDR3 reads CASTPVSAGEETQYF. CDR3 nucleotides: TGTGCCAGCACCCCAGTTTCAGCCGGGGAAGAGACCCAGTACTTC. The V gene is TRBV6-2 or TRBV6-3, the J gene TRBJ2-5; the D gene is possibly TRBD2 (5 bases). The V and J ends lost 7 bases and 3 bases respectively, with 18 bases between them. The CDR3 loop spans 15 amino acids. Germline-derived CDR1 and CDR2 are MNHEY and SVGEGT.

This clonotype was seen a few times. CDR3 residues: CASSSGTWRWETQYF. The CDR3 DNA follows: TGCGCCAGCAGCTCCGGGACTTGGAGATGGGAGACCCAGTACTTC. The chain couples TRBV5-1 to TRBJ2-5; tentative D call: TRBD2 (6 bases). CDR3 length: 15 residues. V was trimmed by 3 bases and J by 5 bases, leaving 17 bases between them. Germline values: CDR1 SGHRS, CDR2 YFSETQ.

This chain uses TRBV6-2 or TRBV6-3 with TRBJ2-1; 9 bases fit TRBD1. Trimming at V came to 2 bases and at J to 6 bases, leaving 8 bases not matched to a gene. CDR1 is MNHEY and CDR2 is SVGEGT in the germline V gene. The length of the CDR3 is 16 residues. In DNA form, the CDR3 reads TGTGCCAGCAGTTACCCCACCGGGACAGGGCTCAATGAGCAGTTCTTC. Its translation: CASSYPTGTGLNEQFF.

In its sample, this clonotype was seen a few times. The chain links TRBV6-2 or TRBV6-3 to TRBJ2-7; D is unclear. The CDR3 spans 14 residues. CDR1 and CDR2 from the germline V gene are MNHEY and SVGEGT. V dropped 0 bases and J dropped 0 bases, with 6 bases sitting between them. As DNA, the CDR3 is TGTGCCAGCAGTTACTCAGGCAGCTCCTACGAGCAGTACGTC. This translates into CASSYSGSSYEQYV.

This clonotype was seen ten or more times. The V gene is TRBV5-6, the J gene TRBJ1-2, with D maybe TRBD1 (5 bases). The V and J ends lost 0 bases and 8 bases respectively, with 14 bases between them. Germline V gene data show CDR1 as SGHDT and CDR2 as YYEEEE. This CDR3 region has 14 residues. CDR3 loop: CASSLGQGKGGYTF. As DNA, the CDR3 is TGTGCCAGCAGCTTGGGGCAGGGAAAAGGAGGCTACACCTTC.

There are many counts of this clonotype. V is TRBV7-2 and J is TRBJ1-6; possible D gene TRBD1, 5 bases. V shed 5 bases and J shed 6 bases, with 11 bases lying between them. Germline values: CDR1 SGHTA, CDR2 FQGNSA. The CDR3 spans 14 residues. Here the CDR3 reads CASSRSGPNSPLHF. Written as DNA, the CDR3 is TGTGCCAGCAGCCGGTCGGGGCCTAATTCACCCCTCCACTTT.

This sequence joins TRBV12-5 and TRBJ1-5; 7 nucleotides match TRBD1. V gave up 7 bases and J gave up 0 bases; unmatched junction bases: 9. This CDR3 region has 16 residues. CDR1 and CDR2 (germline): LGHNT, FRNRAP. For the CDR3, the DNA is TGTGCTAGTGCCGACAACAGGGGTTCTAGCAATCAGCCCCAGCATTTT. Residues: CASADNRGSSNQPQHF. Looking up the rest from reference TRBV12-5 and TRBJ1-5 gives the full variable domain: DARVTQTPRHKVTEMGQEVTMRCQPILGHNTVFWYRQTMMQGLELLAYFRNRAPLDDSGMPKDRFSAEMPDATLATLKIQPSEPRDSAVYFCASADNRGSSNQPQHFGDGTRLSIL.